The 11 T cell receptor beta chains in this list originate from one sample, sequenced in a study of blood T cell repertoires in COVID-19. Repertoires were generated with immunoSEQ multiplex PCR, while TCRdb's copy carries only in-frame clones and drops some. The data hold under 100,000 clones, with 60% to 80% observed a single time. Sample: peripheral blood. All receptors derive from a man in his sixties with COVID-19, enrolled during active disease.

The chain has TRBV5-1 and TRBJ1-1; D unresolved. The CDR3 has 14 residues. The V and J ends lost 1 base and 0 bases respectively, with 7 bases between them. Germline assignment: CDR1 SGHRS and CDR2 YFSETQ. The CDR3 is CASSLWQMNTEAFF. The DNA for the CDR3 is TGCGCCAGCAGCTTGTGGCAAATGAACACTGAAGCTTTCTTT.

This chain uses TRBV7-6 with TRBJ2-3; D unclear. The CDR3 contains 14 residues. Trimming removed 2 bases from V and 2 bases from J, with 8 bases in between. Germline assignment: CDR1 SGHVS and CDR2 FNYEAQ. In DNA form, the CDR3 reads TGTGCCAGCAGCTTATCAGTTTCCACAGATACGCAGTATTTT. Its protein product is CASSLSVSTDTQYF.

A remark on this clone: This may stem from a read error, because a much larger clone lies one nucleotide away. This chain joins TRBV3-1 (or the pseudogene TRBV3-2) and TRBJ2-7; 10 positions agree with TRBD1. CDR3 length equals 14 residues. Germline V CDR1 and CDR2: LGHDT, YNNKEL (reference sequence). V was clipped by 4 bases and J by 2 bases; unmatched bases: 2. The CDR3 DNA follows: TGTGCCAGCAGCCGGACAGGGGGAACCTACGAGCAGTACTTC. Residues: CASSRTGGTYEQYF.

The V and J genes are TRBV9 and TRBJ2-1; 8 bases map to TRBD2. Trimming cost V 4 bases and J 2 bases; bases outside gene matches: 11. CDR1 and CDR2 (germline): SGDLS, YYNGEE. CDR3 size: 17 residues. The CDR3 DNA reads as TGTGCCAGCAGCACTGTCCATACTAGCGGACCCTACAATGAGCAGTTCTTC. This encodes CASSTVHTSGPYNEQFF.

The V and J genes are TRBV9 and TRBJ2-2; 9 nucleotides line up with TRBD1. This CDR3 spans 14 amino acids. The V and J ends lost 4 bases and 7 bases, in that order; junction bases with no gene match: 5. Per the germline V gene, CDR1 is SGDLS and CDR2 is YYNGEE. CDR3 in amino acids: CASSPRTGVGELFF. The CDR3 DNA reads as TGTGCCAGCAGCCCTCGGACAGGGGTCGGGGAGCTGTTTTTT.

The V and J genes are TRBV3-1 (or the pseudogene TRBV3-2) and TRBJ1-1; tentatively, D is TRBD1 (5 bases). V was pared by 7 bases and J by 5 bases, with 11 bases between. This CDR3 region has 12 residues. The germline V gene has CDR1 LGHDT and CDR2 YNNKEL (reference sequence). DNA for the CDR3: TGTGCCAGCAACGACCGGGGGACTGAAGCTTTCTTT. Translation: CASNDRGTEAFF.

This sequence joins TRBV7-3 and TRBJ2-2; D call uncertain. Germline assignment: CDR1 SGHTA and CDR2 FQGTGA. This CDR3 contains 14 residues. Trimming stripped 4 bases from V and 1 base from J, with 7 bases between. The CDR3 coding sequence is TGTGCCAGCAGCTCCAAGCAGAACACCGGGGAGCTGTTTTTT. Translating it yields CASSSKQNTGELFF.

In its sample, this clone was seen once. The gene calls are TRBV4-1 and TRBJ2-7, with TRBD2 identical over 13 bases. The CDR3 loop spans 17 amino acids. V shed 3 bases, J shed 6 bases, and the junction held 11 bases outside the gene matches. Germline values: CDR1 MGHRA, CDR2 YSYEKL. The CDR3 DNA is TGCGCCAGCAGCCAGTCCCCGGGACTAGCGGGAAATAGCGAGCAGTACTTC. This codes for CASSQSPGLAGNSEQYF.

V usage is TRBV19 and J usage is TRBJ1-2; D call uncertain. V gave up 6 bases and J gave up 5 bases, with 13 bases separating them. The CDR3 runs 13 residues. The germline V gene has CDR1 LNHDA and CDR2 SQIVND (reference sequence). As DNA, the CDR3 is TGTGCCAGTAGCTTCCGCAGCGCTTATGGCTACACCTTC. As protein: CASSFRSAYGYTF.

The V and J genes are TRBV18 and TRBJ2-7; TRBD1 agrees at 9 bases. The CDR3 totals 14 residues. Per the germline V gene, CDR1 is KGHSH and CDR2 is LQKENI. Trimming took 3 bases from V and 3 from J; bases not matched to a gene: 3. CDR3 coding DNA: TGTGCCAGCTCACCGGGACAGGGAATCTACGAGCAGTACTTC. As protein: CASSPGQGIYEQYF.

A few counts support this clone. CDR3 amino acids: CASSLEDLSRGNTIYF. As DNA, the CDR3 is TGTGCCAGCAGCTTAGAAGATCTATCCCGGGGAAACACCATATATTTT. This chain uses TRBV7-6 with TRBJ1-3; no definite D call. CDR3 length equals 16 residues. V was clipped by 1 base and J by 4 bases, with 14 bases between them. Germline assignment: CDR1 SGHVS and CDR2 FNYEAQ.